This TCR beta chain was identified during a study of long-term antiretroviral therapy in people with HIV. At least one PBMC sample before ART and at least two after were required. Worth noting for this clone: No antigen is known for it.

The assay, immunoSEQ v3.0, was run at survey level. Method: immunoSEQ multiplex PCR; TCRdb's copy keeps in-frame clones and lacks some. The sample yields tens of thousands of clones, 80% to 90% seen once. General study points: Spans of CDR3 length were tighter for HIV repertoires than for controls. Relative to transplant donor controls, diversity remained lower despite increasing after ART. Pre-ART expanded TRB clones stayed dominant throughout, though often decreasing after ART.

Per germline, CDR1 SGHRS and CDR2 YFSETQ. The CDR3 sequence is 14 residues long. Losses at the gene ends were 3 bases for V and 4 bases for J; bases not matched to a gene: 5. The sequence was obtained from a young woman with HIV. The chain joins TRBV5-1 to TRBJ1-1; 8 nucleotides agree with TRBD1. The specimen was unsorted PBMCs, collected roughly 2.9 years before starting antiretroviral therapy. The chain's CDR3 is CASSSQGAGTEAFF. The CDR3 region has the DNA TGCGCCAGCAGCTCCCAGGGGGCTGGCACTGAAGCTTTCTTT.